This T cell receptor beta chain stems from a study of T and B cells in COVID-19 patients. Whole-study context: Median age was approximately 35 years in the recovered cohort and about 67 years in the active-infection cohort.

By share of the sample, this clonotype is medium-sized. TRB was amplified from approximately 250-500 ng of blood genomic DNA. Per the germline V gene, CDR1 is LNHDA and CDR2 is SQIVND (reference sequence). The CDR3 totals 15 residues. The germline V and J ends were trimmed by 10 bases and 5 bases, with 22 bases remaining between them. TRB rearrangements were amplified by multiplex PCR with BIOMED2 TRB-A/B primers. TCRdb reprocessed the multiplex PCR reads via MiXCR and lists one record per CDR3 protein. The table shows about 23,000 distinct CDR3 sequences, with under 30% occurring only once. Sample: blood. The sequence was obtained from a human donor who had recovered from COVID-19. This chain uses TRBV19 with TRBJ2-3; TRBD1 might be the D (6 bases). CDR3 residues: CATRQGQRGGDTQYF. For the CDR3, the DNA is TGTGCCACACGCCAGGGGCAGCGAGGGGGAGATACGCAGTATTTT.